These T cell receptor beta chains were read from a single sample in a study of T cells in localized non-small cell lung cancer. The protocol was immunoSEQ multiplex PCR, while the TCRdb copy is restricted to in-frame clones and leaves out a portion. The sample contains 15,000 to 20,000 clones, 90% of which appear only once. The sample in question was peripheral blood mononuclear cells, obtained before any cancer treatment. All receptors come from a woman aged 35 to 69 with stage III lung adenocarcinoma. Both conserved end residues are trimmed from each CDR3. The order of the fields is J gene, CDR3 length, V gene, D gene, CDR3 protein. A D gene is named only where the DNA matches it firmly.

j_gene: TRBJ1-5; len: 12; v_gene: TRBV10-1; d_gene: .; CDR3aa: ASIIGRGNQPQH
j_gene: TRBJ2-3; len: 15; v_gene: TRBV5-4; d_gene: .; CDR3aa: ASSLAFGQLGTDTQY
j_gene: TRBJ1-6; len: 13; v_gene: TRBV4-2; d_gene: .; CDR3aa: ASSQRPGLGSPLH
j_gene: TRBJ1-1; len: 11; v_gene: TRBV18; d_gene: .; CDR3aa: ASSGGLNTEAF
j_gene: TRBJ2-1; len: 12; v_gene: TRBV28; d_gene: .; CDR3aa: ASSEGVQNNEQF
j_gene: TRBJ1-5; len: 12; v_gene: TRBV6-5; d_gene: TRBD1; CDR3aa: ASRRDRGSQPQH
j_gene: TRBJ1-3; len: 12; v_gene: TRBV7-2; d_gene: .; CDR3aa: ASSSRASGNTIY
j_gene: TRBJ1-1; len: 13; v_gene: TRBV6-6; d_gene: TRBD1; CDR3aa: ASTLEGAARPEAF
j_gene: TRBJ2-2; len: 14; v_gene: TRBV5-6; d_gene: .; CDR3aa: ASSLGQDPNTGELF
j_gene: TRBJ2-2; len: 8; v_gene: TRBV7-9; d_gene: .; CDR3aa: ASSSGELF
j_gene: TRBJ2-7; len: 12; v_gene: TRBV2; d_gene: .; CDR3aa: ASSEQGTFVEQY
j_gene: TRBJ1-2; len: 13; v_gene: TRBV5-6; d_gene: .; CDR3aa: ASSPAGGPNYGYT
j_gene: TRBJ2-6; len: 12; v_gene: TRBV30; d_gene: .; CDR3aa: ACESRTGANVLT
j_gene: TRBJ1-5; len: 13; v_gene: TRBV10-2; d_gene: TRBD1; CDR3aa: ASSSGTGENQPQH
j_gene: TRBJ2-7; len: 11; v_gene: TRBV19; d_gene: .; CDR3aa: ASNQGEYGEQY
j_gene: TRBJ1-1; len: 14; v_gene: TRBV9; d_gene: .; CDR3aa: ASSVAQGLINPEAF
j_gene: TRBJ2-7; len: 15; v_gene: TRBV4-2; d_gene: .; CDR3aa: ASSQVVGGDHSYEQY
j_gene: TRBJ2-1; len: 9; v_gene: TRBV14; d_gene: .; CDR3aa: ASSQTGEQF
j_gene: TRBJ2-5; len: 17; v_gene: TRBV4-1; d_gene: TRBD1; CDR3aa: ASSLRDRGDYSYQETQY
j_gene: TRBJ1-3; len: 12; v_gene: TRBV5-5; d_gene: .; CDR3aa: ASSFGTGGNTIY
j_gene: TRBJ2-7; len: 12; v_gene: TRBV30; d_gene: TRBD2; CDR3aa: AWSVYAGVGEQY
j_gene: TRBJ1-2; len: 10; v_gene: TRBV27; d_gene: .; CDR3aa: ASSLSGNGYT
j_gene: TRBJ1-4; len: 13; v_gene: TRBV4-2; d_gene: TRBD1; CDR3aa: ASSQAGTGGEKLF
j_gene: TRBJ2-1; len: 13; v_gene: TRBV7-9; d_gene: TRBD2; CDR3aa: ASRELAGGNNEQF
j_gene: TRBJ1-3; len: 13; v_gene: TRBV2; d_gene: TRBD1; CDR3aa: ASSPDRGSGNTIY
j_gene: TRBJ2-1; len: 9; v_gene: TRBV10-2; d_gene: .; CDR3aa: ASGPLGEQF
j_gene: TRBJ2-1; len: 9; v_gene: TRBV5-1; d_gene: .; CDR3aa: ASSLGNEQF
j_gene: TRBJ2-1; len: 13; v_gene: TRBV11-3; d_gene: TRBD1; CDR3aa: ASSLGTGGINEQF
j_gene: TRBJ2-3; len: 13; v_gene: TRBV9; d_gene: TRBD2; CDR3aa: ASSLGLAGSDTQY